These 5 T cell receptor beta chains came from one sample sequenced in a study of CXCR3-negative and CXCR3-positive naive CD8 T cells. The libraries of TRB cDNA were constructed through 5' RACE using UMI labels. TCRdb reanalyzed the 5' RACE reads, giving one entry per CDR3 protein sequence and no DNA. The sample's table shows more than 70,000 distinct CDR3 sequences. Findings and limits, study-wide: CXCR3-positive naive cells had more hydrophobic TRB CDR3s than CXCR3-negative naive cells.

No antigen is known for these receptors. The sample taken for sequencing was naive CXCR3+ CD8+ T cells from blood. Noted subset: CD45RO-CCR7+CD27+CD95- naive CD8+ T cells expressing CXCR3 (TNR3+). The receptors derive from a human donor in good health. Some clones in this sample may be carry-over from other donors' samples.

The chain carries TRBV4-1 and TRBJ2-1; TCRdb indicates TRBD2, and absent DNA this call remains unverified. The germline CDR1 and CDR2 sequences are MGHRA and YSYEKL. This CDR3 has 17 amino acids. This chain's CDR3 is CASSQVGGGAGVDEQFF.

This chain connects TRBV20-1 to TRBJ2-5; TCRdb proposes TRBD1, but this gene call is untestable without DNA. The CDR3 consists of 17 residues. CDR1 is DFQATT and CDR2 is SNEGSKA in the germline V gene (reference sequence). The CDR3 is CSARGLPGGRYQETQYF.

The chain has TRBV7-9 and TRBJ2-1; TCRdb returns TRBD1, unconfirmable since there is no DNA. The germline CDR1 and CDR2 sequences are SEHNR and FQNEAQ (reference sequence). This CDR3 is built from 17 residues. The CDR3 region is CASSSWGPIENYNEQFF.

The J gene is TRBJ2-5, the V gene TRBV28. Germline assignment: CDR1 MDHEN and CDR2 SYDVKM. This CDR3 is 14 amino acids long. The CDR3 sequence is CASSHTDWSETQYF.

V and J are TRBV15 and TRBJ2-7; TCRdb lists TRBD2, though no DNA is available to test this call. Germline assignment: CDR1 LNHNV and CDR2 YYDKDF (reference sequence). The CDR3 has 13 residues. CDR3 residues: CATSQGRTYEQYF.